These T cell receptor beta chains were read from a single sample in a study of blood T cell repertoires in COVID-19. The data were produced by immunoSEQ multiplex PCR, yet TCRdb's version contains in-frame clones alone and is incomplete. The profile covers over 450,000 clones, with roughly nine tenths appearing a single time and 0.7% to 1% taken by the ten largest. Source material: peripheral blood. The receptors shown here come from a man aged 18 to 29 with COVID-19, enrolled during active disease. The CDR3 runs from the conserved cysteine through the conserved F or W. A D gene is named only where the DNA matches it firmly.

TRBD1,TRBV12-3/TRBV12-4,CASDHRGDGYTF
TRBD2,TRBV11-3,CASSLGDLAGQAKNIQYF
.,TRBV4-1,CASSPQPGGLTEQYF
.,TRBV5-6,CASSFGSESGELFF
.,TRBV24-1,CATSDGFMGLNYNEQFF
.,TRBV6-5,CASSSSDSSGNTIYF
TRBD2,TRBV7-2,CASSLMSSGTSTDTQYF
TRBD1,TRBV20-1,CSARDRGHSEQYF
.,TRBV5-8,CASSQVGVRNTIYF
TRBD1,TRBV6-5,CASSYRGKYNEQFF
TRBD1,TRBV14,CASSQNRGRDSPLHF
.,TRBV6-2/TRBV6-3,CASSYYVSYEQYF
.,TRBV24-1,CATSDGGREKLFF
TRBD2,TRBV11-3,CASSLDRGGTHGSGELFF
.,TRBV6-2/TRBV6-3,CASSSRQGGKDTQYF
.,TRBV6-2/TRBV6-3,CASSKGAMVSYEQYF
TRBD2,TRBV24-1,CATSDYSGGNTGELFF
.,TRBV7-9,CASRGGLGEKLFF
TRBD2,TRBV2,CASSMRGGPFEAGELFF
TRBD1,TRBV5-1,CASSTGQQVDTQYF
TRBD1,TRBV6-5,CASRTSGGYEQYF
.,TRBV1,CTSRTTYNEQFF
TRBD2,TRBV24-1,CATSDITGRAGETQYF
.,TRBV7-2,CASSSYTDTQYF